The TCR beta chain described here comes from a study of blood T cell repertoires in COVID-19. The CDR3 sequence is 13 residues long. Looked up from germline, CDR1 is ENHRY and CDR2 is SYGVKD. Between the trimmed V and J ends, which lost 3 bases and 4 bases, there was a span of 9 bases. TCRdb's table, derived via immunoSEQ multiplex PCR, lists solely in-frame clones and lacks some. The data show some 160,000 clones, with approximately 88% seen just once and 6.6% held by the top ten. The rearrangement links TRBV10-3 to TRBJ1-2; weak D call: TRBD1 (6 bases). This receptor was obtained from a woman in her forties or fifties who had recovered from COVID-19. The material sequenced was PBMCs or T cells enriched from blood (not recorded which). This CDR3 reads CAISESDSYGYTF. The DNA of the CDR3 is TGTGCCATCAGTGAATCGGACAGCTATGGCTACACCTTC.